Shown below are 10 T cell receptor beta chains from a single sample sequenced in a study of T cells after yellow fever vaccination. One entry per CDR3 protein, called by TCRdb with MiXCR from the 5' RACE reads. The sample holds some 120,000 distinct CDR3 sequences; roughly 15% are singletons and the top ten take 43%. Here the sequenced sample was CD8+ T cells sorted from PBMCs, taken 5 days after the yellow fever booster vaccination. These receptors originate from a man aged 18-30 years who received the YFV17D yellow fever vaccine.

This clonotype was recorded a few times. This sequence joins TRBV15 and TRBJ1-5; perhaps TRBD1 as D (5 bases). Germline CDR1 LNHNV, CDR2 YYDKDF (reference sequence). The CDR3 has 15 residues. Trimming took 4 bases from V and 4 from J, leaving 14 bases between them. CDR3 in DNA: TGTGCCACCAGCATATATGGAGGGGAAAATCAGCCCCAGCATTTT. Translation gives CATSIYGGENQPQHF.

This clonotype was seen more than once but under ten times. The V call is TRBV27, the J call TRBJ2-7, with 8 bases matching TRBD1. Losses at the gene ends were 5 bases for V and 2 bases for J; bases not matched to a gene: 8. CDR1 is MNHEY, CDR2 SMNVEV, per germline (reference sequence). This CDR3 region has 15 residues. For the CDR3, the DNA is TGTGCCAGCAGTCGTCGGACAGGGAACCCCTACGAGCAGTACTTC. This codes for CASSRRTGNPYEQYF.

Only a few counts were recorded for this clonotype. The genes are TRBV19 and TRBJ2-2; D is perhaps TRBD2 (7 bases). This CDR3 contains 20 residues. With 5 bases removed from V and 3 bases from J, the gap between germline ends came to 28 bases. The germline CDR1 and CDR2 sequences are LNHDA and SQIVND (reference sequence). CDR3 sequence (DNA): TGTGCCAGTAGTCCCATCCCGGGCGGGGGCTACAGGGTTGACACCGGGGAGCTGTTTTTT. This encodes CASSPIPGGGYRVDTGELFF. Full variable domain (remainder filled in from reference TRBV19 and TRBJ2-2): DGGITQSPKYLFRKEGQNVTLSCEQNLNHDAMYWYRQDPGQGLRLIYYSQIVNDFQKGDIAEGYSVSREKKESFPLTVTSAQKNPTAFYLCASSPIPGGGYRVDTGELFFGEGSRLTVL.

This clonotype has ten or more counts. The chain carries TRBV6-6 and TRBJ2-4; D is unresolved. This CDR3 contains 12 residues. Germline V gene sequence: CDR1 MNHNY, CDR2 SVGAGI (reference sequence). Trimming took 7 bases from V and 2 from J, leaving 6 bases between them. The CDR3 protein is CASTNTKNIQYF. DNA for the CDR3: TGTGCCAGCACGAACACCAAAAACATTCAGTACTTC.

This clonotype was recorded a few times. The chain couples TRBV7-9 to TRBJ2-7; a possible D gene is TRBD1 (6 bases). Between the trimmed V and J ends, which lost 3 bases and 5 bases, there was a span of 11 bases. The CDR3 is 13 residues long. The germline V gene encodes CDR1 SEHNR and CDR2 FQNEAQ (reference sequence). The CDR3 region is CASSFTGSHEQYF. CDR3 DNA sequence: TGTGCCAGCAGCTTTACAGGGTCCCACGAGCAGTACTTC.

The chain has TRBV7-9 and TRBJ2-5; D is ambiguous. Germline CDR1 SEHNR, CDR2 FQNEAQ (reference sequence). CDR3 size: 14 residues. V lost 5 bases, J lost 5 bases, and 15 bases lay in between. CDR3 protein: CASSLRWEPETQYF. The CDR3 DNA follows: TGTGCCAGCAGCCTGAGGTGGGAACCGGAGACCCAGTACTTC. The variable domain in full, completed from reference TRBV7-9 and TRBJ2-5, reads DTGVSQNPRHKITKRGQNVTFRCDPISEHNRLYWYRQTLGQGPEFLTYFQNEAQLEKSRLLSDRFSAERPKGSFSTLEIQRTEQGDSAMYLCASSLRWEPETQYFGPGTRLLVL.

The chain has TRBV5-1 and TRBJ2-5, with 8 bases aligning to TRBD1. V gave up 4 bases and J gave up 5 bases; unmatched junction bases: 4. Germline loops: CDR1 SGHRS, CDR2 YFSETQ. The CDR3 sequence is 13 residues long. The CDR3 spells CASSPRGHETQYF. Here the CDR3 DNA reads TGCGCCAGCAGCCCCAGGGGGCACGAGACCCAGTACTTC. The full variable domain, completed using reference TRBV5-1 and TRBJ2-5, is KAGVTQTPRYLIKTRGQQVTLSCSPISGHRSVSWYQQTPGQGLQFLFEYFSETQRNKGNFPGRFSGRQFSNSRSEMNVSTLELGDSALYLCASSPRGHETQYFGPGTRLLVL.

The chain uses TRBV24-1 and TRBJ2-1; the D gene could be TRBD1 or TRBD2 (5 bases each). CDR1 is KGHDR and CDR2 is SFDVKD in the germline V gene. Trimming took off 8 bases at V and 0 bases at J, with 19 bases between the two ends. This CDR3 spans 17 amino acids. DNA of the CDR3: TGTGCCACCATCCGGGGACGGAAGAAGAGCTCCTACAATGAGCAGTTCTTC. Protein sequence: CATIRGRKKSSYNEQFF.

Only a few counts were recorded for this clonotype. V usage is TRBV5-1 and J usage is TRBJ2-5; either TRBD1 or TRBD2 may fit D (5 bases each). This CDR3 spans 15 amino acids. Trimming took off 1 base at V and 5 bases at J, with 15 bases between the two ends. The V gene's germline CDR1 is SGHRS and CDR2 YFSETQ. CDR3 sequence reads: CASSLWLGDWETQYF. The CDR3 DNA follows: TGCGCCAGCAGCTTGTGGCTGGGGGATTGGGAGACCCAGTACTTC.

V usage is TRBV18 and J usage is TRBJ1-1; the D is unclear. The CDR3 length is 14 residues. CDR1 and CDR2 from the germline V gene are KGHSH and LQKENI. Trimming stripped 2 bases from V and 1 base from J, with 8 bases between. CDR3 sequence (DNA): TGTGCCAGCTCACCATCGACGGCGAACACTGAAGCTTTCTTT. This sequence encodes CASSPSTANTEAFF.